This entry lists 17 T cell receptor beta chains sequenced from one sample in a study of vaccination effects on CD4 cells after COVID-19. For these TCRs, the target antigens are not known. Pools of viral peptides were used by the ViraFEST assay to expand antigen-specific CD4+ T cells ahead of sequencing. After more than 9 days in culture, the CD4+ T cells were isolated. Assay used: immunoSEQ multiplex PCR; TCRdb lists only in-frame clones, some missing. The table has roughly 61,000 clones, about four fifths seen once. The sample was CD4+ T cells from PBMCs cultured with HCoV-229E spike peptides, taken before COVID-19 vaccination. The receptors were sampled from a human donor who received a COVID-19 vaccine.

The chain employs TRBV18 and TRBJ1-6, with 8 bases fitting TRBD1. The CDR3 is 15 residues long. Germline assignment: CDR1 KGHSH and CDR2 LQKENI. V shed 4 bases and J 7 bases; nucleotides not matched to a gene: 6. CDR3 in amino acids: CASSQDRGTNSPLHF. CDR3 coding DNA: TGTGCCAGCTCACAAGACAGGGGTACGAATTCACCCCTCCACTTT.

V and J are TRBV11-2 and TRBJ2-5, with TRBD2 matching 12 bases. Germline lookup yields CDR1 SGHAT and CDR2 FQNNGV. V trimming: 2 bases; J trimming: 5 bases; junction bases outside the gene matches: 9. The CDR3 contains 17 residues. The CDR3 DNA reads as TGTGCCAGCAGCTTACAGAAACTAGCGGGGGGAGGCGAGACCCAGTACTTC. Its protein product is CASSLQKLAGGGETQYF.

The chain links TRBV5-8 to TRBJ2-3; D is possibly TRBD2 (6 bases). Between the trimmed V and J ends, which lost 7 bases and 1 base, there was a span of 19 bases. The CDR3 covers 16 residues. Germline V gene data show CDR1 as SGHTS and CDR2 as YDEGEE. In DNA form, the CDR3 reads TGTGCCAGCCCCACGGCGCCGGGGGAAGGCACAGATACGCAGTATTTT. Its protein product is CASPTAPGEGTDTQYF.

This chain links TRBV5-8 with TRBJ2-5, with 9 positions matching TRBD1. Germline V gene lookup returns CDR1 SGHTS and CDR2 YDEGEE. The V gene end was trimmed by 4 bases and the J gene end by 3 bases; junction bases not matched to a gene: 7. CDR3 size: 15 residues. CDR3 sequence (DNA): TGTGCCAGCAGCGGGAGGGACAGGGAGAAAGAGACCCAGTACTTC. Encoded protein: CASSGRDREKETQYF.

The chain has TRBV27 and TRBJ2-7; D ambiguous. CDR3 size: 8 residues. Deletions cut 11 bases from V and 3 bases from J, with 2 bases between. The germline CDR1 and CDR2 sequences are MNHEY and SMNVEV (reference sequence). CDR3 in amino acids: CAGYEQYV. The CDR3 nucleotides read TGTGCCGGCTACGAGCAGTACGTC.

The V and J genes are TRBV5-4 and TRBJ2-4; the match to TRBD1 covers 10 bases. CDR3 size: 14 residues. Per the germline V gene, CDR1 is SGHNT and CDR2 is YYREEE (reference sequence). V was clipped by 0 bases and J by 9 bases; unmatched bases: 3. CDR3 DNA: TGTGCCAGCAGCTTGGGAGGGACAGGGGTCATTCAGTACTTC. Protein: CASSLGGTGVIQYF.

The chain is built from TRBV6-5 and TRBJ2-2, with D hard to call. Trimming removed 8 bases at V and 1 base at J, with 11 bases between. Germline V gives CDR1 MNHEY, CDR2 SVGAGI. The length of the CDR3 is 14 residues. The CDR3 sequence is CASPPDRNTGELFF. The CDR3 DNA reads TGTGCCAGCCCCCCCGACCGGAACACCGGGGAGCTGTTTTTT.

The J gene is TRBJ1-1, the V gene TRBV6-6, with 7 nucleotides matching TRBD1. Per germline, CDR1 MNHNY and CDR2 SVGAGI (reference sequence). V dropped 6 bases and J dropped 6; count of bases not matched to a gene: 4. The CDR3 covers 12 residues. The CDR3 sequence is CASRLGQAEAFF. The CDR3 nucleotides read TGTGCCAGCAGACTTGGACAGGCTGAAGCTTTCTTT.

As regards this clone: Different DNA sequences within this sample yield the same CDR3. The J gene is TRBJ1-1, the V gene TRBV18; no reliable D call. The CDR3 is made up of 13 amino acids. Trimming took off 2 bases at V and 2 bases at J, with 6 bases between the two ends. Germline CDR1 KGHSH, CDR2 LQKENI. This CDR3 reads CASSPGLNTEAFF. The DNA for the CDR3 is TGTGCCAGCTCACCAGGTCTAAACACTGAAGCTTTCTTT.

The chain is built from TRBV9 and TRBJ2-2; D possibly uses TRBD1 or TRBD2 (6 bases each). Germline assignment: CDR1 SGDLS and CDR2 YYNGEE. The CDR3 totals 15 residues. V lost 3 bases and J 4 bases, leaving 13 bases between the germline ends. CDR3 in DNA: TGTGCCAGCAGCGATAAGGGGGGCCCCACCGGGGAGCTGTTTTTT. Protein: CASSDKGGPTGELFF. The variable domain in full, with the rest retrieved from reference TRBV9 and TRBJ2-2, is DSGVTQTPKHLITATGQRVTLRCSPRSGDLSVYWYQQSLDQGLQFLIQYYNGEERAKGNILERFSAQQFPDLHSELNLSSLELGDSALYFCASSDKGGPTGELFFGEGSRLTVL.

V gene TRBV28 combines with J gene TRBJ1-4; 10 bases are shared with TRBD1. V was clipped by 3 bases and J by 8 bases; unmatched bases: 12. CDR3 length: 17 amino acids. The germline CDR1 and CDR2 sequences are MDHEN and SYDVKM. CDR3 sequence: CASSLRTGGRGDEKLFF. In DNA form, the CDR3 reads TGTGCCAGCAGTTTGAGGACAGGGGGTAGGGGGGACGAAAAACTGTTTTTT.

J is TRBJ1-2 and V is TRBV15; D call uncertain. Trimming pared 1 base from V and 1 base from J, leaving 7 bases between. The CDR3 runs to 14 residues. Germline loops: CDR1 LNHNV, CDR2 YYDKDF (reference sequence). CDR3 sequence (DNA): TGTGCCACCAGCAGAGTAGTTGGTAACTATGGCTACACCTTC. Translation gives CATSRVVGNYGYTF.

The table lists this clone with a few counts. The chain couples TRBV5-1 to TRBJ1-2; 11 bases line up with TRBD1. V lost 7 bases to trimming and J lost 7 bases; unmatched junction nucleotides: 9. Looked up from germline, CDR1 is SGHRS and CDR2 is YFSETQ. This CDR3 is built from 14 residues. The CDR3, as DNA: TGCGCCAGCCTACCCGGACAGGGGGCTCTTGGCTACACCTTC. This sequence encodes CASLPGQGALGYTF. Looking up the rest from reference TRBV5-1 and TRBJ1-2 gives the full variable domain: KAGVTQTPRYLIKTRGQQVTLSCSPISGHRSVSWYQQTPGQGLQFLFEYFSETQRNKGNFPGRFSGRQFSNSRSEMNVSTLELGDSALYLCASLPGQGALGYTFGSGTRLTVV.

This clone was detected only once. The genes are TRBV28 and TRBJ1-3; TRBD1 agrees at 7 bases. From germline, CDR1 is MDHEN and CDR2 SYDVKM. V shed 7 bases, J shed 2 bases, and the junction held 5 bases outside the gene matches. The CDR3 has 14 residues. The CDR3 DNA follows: TGTGCCAGCACTAGGGGGACAGCTGGAAACACCATATATTTT. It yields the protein CASTRGTAGNTIYF.

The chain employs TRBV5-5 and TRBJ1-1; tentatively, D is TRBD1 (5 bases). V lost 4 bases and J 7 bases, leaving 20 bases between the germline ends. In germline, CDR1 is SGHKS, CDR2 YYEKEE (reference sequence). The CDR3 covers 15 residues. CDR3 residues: CASSDESRGRFEAFF. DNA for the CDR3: TGTGCCAGCAGCGACGAATCGAGGGGCCGATTTGAAGCTTTCTTT.

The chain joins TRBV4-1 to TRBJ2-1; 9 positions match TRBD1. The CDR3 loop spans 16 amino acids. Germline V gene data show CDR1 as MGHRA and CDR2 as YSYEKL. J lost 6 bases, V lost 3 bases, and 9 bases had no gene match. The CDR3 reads CASSHVPGQGSNEQFF. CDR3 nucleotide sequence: TGCGCCAGCAGCCACGTGCCGGGACAGGGTTCCAATGAGCAGTTCTTC.

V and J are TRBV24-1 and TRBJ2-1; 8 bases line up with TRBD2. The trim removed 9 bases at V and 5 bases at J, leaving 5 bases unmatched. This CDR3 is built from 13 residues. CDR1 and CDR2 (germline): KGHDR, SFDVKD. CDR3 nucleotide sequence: TGTGCCACCGCCGGACTAGCCCACAATGAGCAGTTCTTC. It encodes CATAGLAHNEQFF.